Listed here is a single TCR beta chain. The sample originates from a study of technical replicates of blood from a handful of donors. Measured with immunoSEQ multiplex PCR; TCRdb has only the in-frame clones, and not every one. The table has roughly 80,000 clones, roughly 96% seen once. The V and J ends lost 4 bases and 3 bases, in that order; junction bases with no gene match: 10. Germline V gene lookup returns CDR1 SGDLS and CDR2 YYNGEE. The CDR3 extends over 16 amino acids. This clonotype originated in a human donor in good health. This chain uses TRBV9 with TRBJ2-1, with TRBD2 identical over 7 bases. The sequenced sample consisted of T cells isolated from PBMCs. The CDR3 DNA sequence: TGTGCCAGCAGCCCCTCGTCTAGCGGTTACTACAATGAGCAGTTCTTC. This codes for CASSPSSSGYYNEQFF.